Detailed here is one T cell receptor (beta chain). Its antigen is still unknown. RNA transcripts yielded amplified TCR beta CDR3 regions. Amplification began with first-round RT-PCR using HTBI primers, then second-round multiplex PCR was performed. TCRdb called the multiplex PCR reads again in MiXCR, with one record for every CDR3 protein. Of roughly 500,000 distinct CDR3 sequences listed, over 13% are singletons. The V end was cut by 9 bases, the J end by 6 bases, with 23 bases between. The CDR3 has 15 residues. Germline-derived CDR1 and CDR2 are MDHEN and SYDVKM. The data originate from a study of Graves' ophthalmopathy and Graves' hyperthyroidism. The wider study: At initial diagnosis, peripheral blood was obtained, and this preceded any treatment. Regarding the study as a whole: Most expanded clonotypes from thyroid (those above 0.001 frequency) were also found in blood.

Exclusion criteria comprised other autoimmune diseases, uncontrolled infections, pregnancy or lactation in patients. The TCR originated in a woman in her 30s with Graves' ophthalmopathy. The sample comprised blood. The V call is TRBV28, the J call TRBJ1-2, with D possibly being TRBD1 (5 bases). In DNA, the CDR3 is TGTGCCAGTCTAAACTGGGGCGCGAACAAGCATGGCTACACCTTC. As protein: CASLNWGANKHGYTF.